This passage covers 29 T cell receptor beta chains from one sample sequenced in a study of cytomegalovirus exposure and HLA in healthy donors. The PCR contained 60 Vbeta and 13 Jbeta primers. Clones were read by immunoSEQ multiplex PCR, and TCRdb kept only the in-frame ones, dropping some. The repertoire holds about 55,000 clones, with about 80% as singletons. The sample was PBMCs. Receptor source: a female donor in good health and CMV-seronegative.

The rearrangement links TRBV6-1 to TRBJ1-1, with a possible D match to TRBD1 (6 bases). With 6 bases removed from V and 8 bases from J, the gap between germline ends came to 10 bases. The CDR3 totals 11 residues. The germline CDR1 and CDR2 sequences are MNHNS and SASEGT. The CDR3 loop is CASRGAREAFF. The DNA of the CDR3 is TGTGCCAGCAGGGGGGCCCGAGAAGCTTTCTTT.

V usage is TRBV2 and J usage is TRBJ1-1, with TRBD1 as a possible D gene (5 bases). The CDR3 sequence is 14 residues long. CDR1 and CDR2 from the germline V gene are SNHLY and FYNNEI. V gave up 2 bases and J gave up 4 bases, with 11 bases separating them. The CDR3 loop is CASSERGEGTEAFF. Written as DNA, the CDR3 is TGTGCCAGCAGTGAACGGGGGGAAGGCACTGAAGCTTTCTTT.

The CDR3 DNA is TGTGCCACCAGCAGAGCCCAATTCCGTAGCGGGGGAGGCAATGAGCAGTTCTTC. Its translation: CATSRAQFRSGGGNEQFF. The J gene is TRBJ2-1, the V gene TRBV15; 9 bases match TRBD2. This CDR3 is 18 amino acids long. Trimming at V came to 1 base and at J to 6 bases, leaving 13 bases not matched to a gene. Germline CDR1 is LNHNV and CDR2 is YYDKDF (reference sequence). Looking up the rest from reference TRBV15 and TRBJ2-1 gives the full variable domain: DAMVIQNPRYQVTQFGKPVTLSCSQTLNHNVMYWYQQKSSQAPKLLFHYYDKDFNNEADTPDNFQSRRPNTSFCFLDIRSPGLGDTAMYLCATSRAQFRSGGGNEQFFGPGTRLTVL.

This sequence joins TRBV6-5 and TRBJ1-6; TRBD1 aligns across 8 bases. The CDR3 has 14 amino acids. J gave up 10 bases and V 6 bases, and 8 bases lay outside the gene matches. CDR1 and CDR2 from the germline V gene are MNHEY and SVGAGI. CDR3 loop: CASRNGQGGSPLHF. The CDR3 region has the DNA TGTGCCAGCAGAAACGGACAGGGAGGATCACCCCTCCACTTT.

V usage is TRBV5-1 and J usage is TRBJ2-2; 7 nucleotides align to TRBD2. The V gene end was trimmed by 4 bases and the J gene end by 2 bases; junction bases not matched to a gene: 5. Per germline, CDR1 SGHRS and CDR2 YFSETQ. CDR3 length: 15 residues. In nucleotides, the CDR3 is TGCGCCAGCAGCAGACGACTAGCTAACACCGGGGAGCTGTTTTTT. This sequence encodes CASSRRLANTGELFF.

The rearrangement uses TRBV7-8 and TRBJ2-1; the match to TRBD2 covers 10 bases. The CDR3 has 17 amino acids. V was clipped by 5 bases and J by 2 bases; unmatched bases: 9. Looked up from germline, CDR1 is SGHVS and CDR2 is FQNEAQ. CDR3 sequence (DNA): TGTGCCAGCAGCCCTGTTATAGCGGGGGGCCCCTACAATGAGCAGTTCTTC. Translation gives CASSPVIAGGPYNEQFF.

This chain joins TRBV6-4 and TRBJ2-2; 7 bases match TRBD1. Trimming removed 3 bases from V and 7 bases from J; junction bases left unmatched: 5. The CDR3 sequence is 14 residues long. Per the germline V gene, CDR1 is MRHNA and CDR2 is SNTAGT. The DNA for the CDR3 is TGTGCCAGCAGTGAAACAGGGGAGATCGGGGAGCTGTTTTTT. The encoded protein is CASSETGEIGELFF.

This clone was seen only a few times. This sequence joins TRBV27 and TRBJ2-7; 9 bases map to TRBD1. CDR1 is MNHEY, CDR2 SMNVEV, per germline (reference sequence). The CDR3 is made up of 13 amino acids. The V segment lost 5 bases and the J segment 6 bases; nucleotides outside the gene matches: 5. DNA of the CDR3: TGTGCCAGCAGTCCGCACAGGGGGCGCGAGCAGTACTTC. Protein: CASSPHRGREQYF.

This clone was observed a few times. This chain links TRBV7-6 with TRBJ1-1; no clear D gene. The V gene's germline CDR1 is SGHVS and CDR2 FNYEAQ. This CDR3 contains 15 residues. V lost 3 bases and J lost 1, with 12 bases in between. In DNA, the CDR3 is TGTGCCAGCAGCTTGGACTCCTATCCGAACACTGAAGCTTTCTTT. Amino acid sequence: CASSLDSYPNTEAFF.

The CDR3 sequence is CASRSKGLMNTEAFF. CDR3 bases: TGTGCCAGTAGATCAAAGGGGCTGATGAACACTGAAGCTTTCTTT. The chain employs TRBV19 and TRBJ1-1, with a weak D call TRBD1 (5 bases). Germline V gives CDR1 LNHDA, CDR2 SQIVND (reference sequence). V lost 6 bases, J lost 0 bases, and 14 bases lay in between. The CDR3 totals 15 residues.

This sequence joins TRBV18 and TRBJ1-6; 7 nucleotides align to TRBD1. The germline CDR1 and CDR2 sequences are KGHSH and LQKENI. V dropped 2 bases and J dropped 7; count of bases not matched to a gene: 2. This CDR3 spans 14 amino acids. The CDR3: CASSPETGNSPLHF. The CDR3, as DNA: TGTGCCAGCTCACCAGAGACAGGGAATTCACCCCTCCACTTT.

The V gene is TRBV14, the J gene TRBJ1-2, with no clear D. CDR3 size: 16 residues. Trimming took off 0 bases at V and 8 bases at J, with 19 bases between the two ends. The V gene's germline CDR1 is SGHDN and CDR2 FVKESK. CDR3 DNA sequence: TGTGCCAGCAGCCAAGAAGGTCCAGGCCCCTGGAGGGGCTACACCTTC. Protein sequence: CASSQEGPGPWRGYTF.

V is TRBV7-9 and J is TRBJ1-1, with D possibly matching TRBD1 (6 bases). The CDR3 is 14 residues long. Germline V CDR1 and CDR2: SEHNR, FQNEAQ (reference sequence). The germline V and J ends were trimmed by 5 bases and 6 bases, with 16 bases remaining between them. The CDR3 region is CASSQQGPGAEAFF. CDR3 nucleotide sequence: TGTGCCAGCAGCCAGCAGGGGCCGGGCGCTGAAGCTTTCTTT.

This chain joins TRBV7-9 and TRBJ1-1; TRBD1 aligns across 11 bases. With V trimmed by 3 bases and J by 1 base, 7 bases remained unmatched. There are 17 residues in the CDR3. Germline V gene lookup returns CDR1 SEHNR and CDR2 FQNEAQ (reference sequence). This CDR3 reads CASSFWTGGYRNTEAFF. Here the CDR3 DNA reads TGTGCCAGCAGCTTCTGGACAGGGGGCTATAGGAACACTGAAGCTTTCTTT.

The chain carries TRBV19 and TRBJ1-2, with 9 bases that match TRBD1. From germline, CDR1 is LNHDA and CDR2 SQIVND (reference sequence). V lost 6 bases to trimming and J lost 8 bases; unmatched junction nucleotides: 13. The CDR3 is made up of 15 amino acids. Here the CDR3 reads CASRRWDREEYGYTF. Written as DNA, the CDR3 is TGTGCCAGTAGGCGTTGGGACAGGGAGGAGTACGGCTACACCTTC.

The CDR3 reads CASREAGGDTQYF. The CDR3 DNA sequence: TGTGCCAGTAGGGAGGCGGGGGGAGATACGCAGTATTTT. This chain connects TRBV19 to TRBJ2-3, with TRBD2 matching over 8 bases. Germline V gene sequence: CDR1 LNHDA, CDR2 SQIVND (reference sequence). Trimming cost V 6 bases and J 5 bases; bases outside gene matches: 4. The CDR3 has 13 amino acids.

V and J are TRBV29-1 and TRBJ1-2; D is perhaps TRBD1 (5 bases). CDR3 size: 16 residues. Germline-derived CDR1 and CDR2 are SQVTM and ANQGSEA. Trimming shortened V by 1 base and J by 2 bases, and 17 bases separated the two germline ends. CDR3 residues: CSVEGIWLGGNYGYTF. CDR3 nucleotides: TGCAGCGTTGAAGGGATTTGGTTGGGGGGGAACTATGGCTACACCTTC.

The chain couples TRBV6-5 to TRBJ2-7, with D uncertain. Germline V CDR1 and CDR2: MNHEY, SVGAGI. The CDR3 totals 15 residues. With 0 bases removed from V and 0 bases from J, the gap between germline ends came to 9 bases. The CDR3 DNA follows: TGTGCCAGCAGTTACTCTCCACTAAGCTCCTACGAGCAGTACTTC. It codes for CASSYSPLSSYEQYF.

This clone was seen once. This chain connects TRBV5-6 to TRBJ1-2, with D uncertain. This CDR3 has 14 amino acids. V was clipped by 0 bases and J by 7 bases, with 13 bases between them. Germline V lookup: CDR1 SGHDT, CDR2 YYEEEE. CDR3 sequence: CASSLVGPRGGYTF. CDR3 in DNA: TGTGCCAGCAGCTTGGTGGGCCCGCGGGGTGGCTACACCTTC.

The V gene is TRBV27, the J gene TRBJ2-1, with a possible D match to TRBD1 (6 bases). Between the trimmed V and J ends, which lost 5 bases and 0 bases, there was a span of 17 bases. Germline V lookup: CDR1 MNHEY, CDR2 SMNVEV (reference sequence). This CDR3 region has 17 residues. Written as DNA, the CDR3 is TGTGCCAGCAGTATAAGACAGGCCGGAAGCTCCTACAATGAGCAGTTCTTC. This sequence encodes CASSIRQAGSSYNEQFF.

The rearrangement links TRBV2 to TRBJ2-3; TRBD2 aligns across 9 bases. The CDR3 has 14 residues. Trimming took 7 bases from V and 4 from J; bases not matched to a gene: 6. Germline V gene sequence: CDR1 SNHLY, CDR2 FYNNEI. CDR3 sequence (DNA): TGTGCCAGCACCCGGGGACTAGCCGCAGATACGCAGTATTTT. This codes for CASTRGLAADTQYF.

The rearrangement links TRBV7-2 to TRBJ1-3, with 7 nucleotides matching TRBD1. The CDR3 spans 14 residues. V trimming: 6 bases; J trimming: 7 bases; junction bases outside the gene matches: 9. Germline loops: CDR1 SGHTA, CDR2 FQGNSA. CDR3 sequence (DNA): TGTGCCAGCAGTTATAGGCAGGGGGAGAACACCATATATTTT. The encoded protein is CASSYRQGENTIYF.

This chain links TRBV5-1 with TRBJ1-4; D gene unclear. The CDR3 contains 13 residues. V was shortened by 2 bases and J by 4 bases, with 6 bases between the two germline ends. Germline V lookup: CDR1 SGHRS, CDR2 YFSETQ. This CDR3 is CASSLLINEKLFF. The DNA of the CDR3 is TGCGCCAGCAGCTTACTGATTAATGAAAAACTGTTTTTT.

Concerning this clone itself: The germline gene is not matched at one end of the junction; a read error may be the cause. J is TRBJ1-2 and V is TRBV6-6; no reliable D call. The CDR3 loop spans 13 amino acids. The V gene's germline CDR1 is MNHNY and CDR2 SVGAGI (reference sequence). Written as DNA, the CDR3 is TGTGCCAGCGGTTACGGAGGGAACTATGGCTACACCTTC. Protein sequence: CASGYGGNYGYTF.

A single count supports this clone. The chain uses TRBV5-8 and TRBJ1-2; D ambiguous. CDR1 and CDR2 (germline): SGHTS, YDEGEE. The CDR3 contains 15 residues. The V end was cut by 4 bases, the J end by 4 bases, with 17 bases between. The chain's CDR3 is CASSAAPTAGYGYTF. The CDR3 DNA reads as TGTGCCAGCAGCGCCGCCCCCACCGCGGGCTATGGCTACACCTTC. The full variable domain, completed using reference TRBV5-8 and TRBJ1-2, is EAGVTQSPTHLIKTRGQQATLRCSPISGHTSVYWYQQALGLGLQFLLWYDEGEERNRGNFPPRFSGRQFPNYSSELNVNALELEDSALYLCASSAAPTAGYGYTFGSGTRLTVV.

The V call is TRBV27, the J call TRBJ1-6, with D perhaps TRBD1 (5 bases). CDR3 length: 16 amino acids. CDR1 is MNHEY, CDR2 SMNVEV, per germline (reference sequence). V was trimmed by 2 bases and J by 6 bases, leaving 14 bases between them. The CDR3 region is CASSLSRGIPNSPLHF. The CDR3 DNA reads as TGTGCCAGCAGTTTAAGTAGGGGTATTCCTAATTCACCCCTCCACTTT.

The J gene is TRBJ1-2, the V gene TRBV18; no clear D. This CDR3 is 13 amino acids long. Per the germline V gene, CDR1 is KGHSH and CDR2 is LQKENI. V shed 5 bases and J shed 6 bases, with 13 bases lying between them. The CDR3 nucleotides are TGTGCCAGCTCAAAAGGCACAGTTGATGGCTACACCTTC. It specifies CASSKGTVDGYTF.

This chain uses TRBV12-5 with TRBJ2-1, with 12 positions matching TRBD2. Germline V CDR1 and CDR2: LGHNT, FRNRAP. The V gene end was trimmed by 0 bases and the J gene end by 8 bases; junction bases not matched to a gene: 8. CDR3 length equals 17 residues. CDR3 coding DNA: TGTGCTAGTGGTTTGGTCCTCGCTAGCGGGGGGGCCGATGAGCAGTTCTTC. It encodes CASGLVLASGGADEQFF.

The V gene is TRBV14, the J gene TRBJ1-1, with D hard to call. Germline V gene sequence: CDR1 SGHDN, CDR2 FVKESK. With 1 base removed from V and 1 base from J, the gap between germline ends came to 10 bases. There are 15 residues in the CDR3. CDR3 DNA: TGTGCCAGCAGCCAAGCCTCGGGGAAGAACACTGAAGCTTTCTTT. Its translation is CASSQASGKNTEAFF.